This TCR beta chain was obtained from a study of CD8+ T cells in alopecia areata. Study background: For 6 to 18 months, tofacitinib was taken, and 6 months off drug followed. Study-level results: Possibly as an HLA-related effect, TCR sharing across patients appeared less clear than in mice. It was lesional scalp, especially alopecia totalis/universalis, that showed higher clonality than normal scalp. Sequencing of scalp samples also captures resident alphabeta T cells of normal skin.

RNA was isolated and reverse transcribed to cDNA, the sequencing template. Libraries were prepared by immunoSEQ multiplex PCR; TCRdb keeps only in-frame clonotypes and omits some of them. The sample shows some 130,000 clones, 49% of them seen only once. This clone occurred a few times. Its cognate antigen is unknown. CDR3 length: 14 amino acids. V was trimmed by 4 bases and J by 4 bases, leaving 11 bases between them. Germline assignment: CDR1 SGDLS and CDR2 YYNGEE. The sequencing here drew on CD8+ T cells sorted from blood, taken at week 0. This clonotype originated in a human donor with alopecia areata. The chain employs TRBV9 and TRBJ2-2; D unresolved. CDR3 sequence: CASSPSRSTGELFF. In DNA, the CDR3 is TGTGCCAGCAGCCCATCCCGGAGCACCGGGGAGCTGTTTTTT.